These T cell receptor beta chains were read from a single sample in a study of blood T cell repertoires in COVID-19. The assay was immunoSEQ multiplex PCR, and TCRdb's table has in-frame clones only and misses some. The sample comprises about 300,000 clones, about four fifths of which are singletons, and approximately 9% rests with the top ten. Sequenced sample: peripheral blood. The receptors stem from a woman between 45 and 60 years old who had recovered from COVID-19. Both conserved end residues are part of each CDR3. Each record gives: V gene, D gene, J gene, clone size, CDR3 DNA, CDR3 protein. D genes are given only for firm matches. Some rows have no size entry. The others give once, few or many, or a class for an expanded clone.

>TRBV7-9|TRBD2|TRBJ2-7|NA
TGTGCCAGCAGCGAACACGGACTAGCTATCTACGAGCAGTACTTC
CASSEHGLAIYEQYF
>TRBV24-1|NA|TRBJ2-2|NA
TGTGCCACCAGTGATAGGCGGGCCACCGGGGAGCTGTTTTTT
CATSDRRATGELFF
>TRBV6-5|NA|TRBJ1-2|NA
TGTGCCAGCAGTACGGCGGATCTCTATGGCTACACCTTC
CASSTADLYGYTF
>TRBV27|NA|TRBJ1-2|NA
TGTGCCAGCAGTCCCCGTGGAGGGAACTATGGCTACACCTTC
CASSPRGGNYGYTF
>TRBV29-1|TRBD1|TRBJ1-1|NA
TGCAGCGCGGGGACAGGGGGAGTGAACACTGAAGCTTTCTTT
CSAGTGGVNTEAFF
>TRBV9|NA|TRBJ2-5|NA
TGTGCCAGCAGCCCTCCGGGGAACTGGGAGACCCAGTACTTC
CASSPPGNWETQYF
>TRBV2|NA|TRBJ1-2|NA
TGTGCCAGCAGTGTCTCTGGCTACACCTTC
CASSVSGYTF
>TRBV15|NA|TRBJ2-7|once
TGTGCCACCAGCAGAGATCTCTACGAGCAGTACTTC
CATSRDLYEQYF
>TRBV6-5|TRBD1|TRBJ1-1|NA
TGTGCCAGCCTGGGACAGGGGGCCATGAACACTGAAGCTTTCTTT
CASLGQGAMNTEAFF
>TRBV7-8|NA|TRBJ1-1|NA
TGTGCCAGCAGCTTAAAACAGAGCATGAACACTGAAGCTTTCTTT
CASSLKQSMNTEAFF
>TRBV28|TRBD2|TRBJ2-1|NA
TGTGCCAGCAGTCCGGGCGGTAGCGGGGGATACAATGAGCAGTTCTTC
CASSPGGSGGYNEQFF
>TRBV6-5|NA|TRBJ1-1|NA
TGTGCCAGCACCCCCCGGAGGAACACTGAAGCTTTCTTT
CASTPRRNTEAFF
>TRBV4-3|TRBD1|TRBJ1-2|NA
TGCGCCAGCAGCCAAGTCTACGACAGGGCCTATGGCTACACCTTC
CASSQVYDRAYGYTF
>TRBV18|NA|TRBJ1-5|NA
TGTGCCAGCTCACCCGACTTGGAATTGACCCAGCATTTT
CASSPDLELTQHF
>TRBV28|TRBD1|TRBJ1-2|NA
TGTGCCAGCAGTGCAGGGGGCCCGAACTATGGCTACACCTTC
CASSAGGPNYGYTF
>TRBV6-5|NA|TRBJ1-2|NA
TGTGCCAGCAGTTACTCGCGCGAGACAGGCAACTATGGCTACACCTTC
CASSYSRETGNYGYTF
>TRBV14|NA|TRBJ2-2|few
TGTGCCAGCAGCCAATCTTTACCCGGCGGGGAGCTGTTTTTT
CASSQSLPGGELFF
>TRBV18|TRBD2|TRBJ2-7|NA
TGTGCCAGCTCACCTCGTGAGCGGGAGCGCCACGAGCAGTACTTC
CASSPRERERHEQYF
>TRBV19|TRBD1|TRBJ2-3|few
TGTGCCAGTAGTGCACGACAGGGGACCCGGTCTACAGATACGCAGTATTTT
CASSARQGTRSTDTQYF
>TRBV24-1|NA|TRBJ2-7|NA
TGTGCCACCAGTGCCGGACGGGGAGGGGGCTACGAGCAGTACTTC
CATSAGRGGGYEQYF
>TRBV19|NA|TRBJ2-7|once
TGTGCCAGTAGTATAGACGGGGTTGGCTACGAGCAGTACTTC
CASSIDGVGYEQYF
>TRBV19|TRBD1|TRBJ1-6|NA
TGTGCCAGCCGAAGCAGGGGGAATCTTGGAAATTCACCCCTCCACTTT
CASRSRGNLGNSPLHF
>TRBV7-2|NA|TRBJ1-1|NA
TGTGCCAGCAGTCTTACCAGGGCGTCGTTCACTGAAGCTTTCTTT
CASSLTRASFTEAFF
>TRBV9|NA|TRBJ1-1|NA
TGTGCCAGCAGCCCCGACCAGGGTGGTACTGAAGCTTTCTTT
CASSPDQGGTEAFF
>TRBV20-1|NA|TRBJ2-1|NA
TGCAGTGCTAGTCGACCCTGGGACTTCTATAAGTTCTTC
CSASRPWDFYKFF
>TRBV18|NA|TRBJ2-2|NA
TGTGCCAGCTCACCCTCCCCCCCCTCGAACACCGGGGAGCTGTTTTTT
CASSPSPPSNTGELFF
>TRBV9|TRBD2|TRBJ2-1|NA
TGTGCCAGCAGCGAAACTAGCGGGATGGCCTACAATGAGCAGTTCTTC
CASSETSGMAYNEQFF
>TRBV2|NA|TRBJ2-2|NA
TGTGCCAGCAGCCGACGAGCGGGACAAACCGGGGAGCTGTTTTTT
CASSRRAGQTGELFF
>TRBV30|NA|TRBJ1-1|NA
TGTGCCTGGAAGAGGGGGTTACCTGAAGCTTTCTTT
CAWKRGLPEAFF
>TRBV7-3|NA|TRBJ2-6|NA
TGTGCCAGCACCCACGGAGGTGGTGGGGCCAACGTCCTGACTTTC
CASTHGGGGANVLTF
>TRBV7-3|TRBD1|TRBJ2-2|NA
TGTGCCACCAGATGGGGACAGGGGAATAACGGGGAGCTGTTTTTT
CATRWGQGNNGELFF
>TRBV29-1|TRBD2|TRBJ2-1|NA
TGCAGCGTTAGTGAGCGGGGGAATGAGCAGTTCTTC
CSVSERGNEQFF
>TRBV5-4|TRBD1|TRBJ2-1|NA
TGTGCCAGCAGCTTGGGACAGGGGAGCTCCTACAATGAGCAGTTCTTC
CASSLGQGSSYNEQFF
>TRBV6-5|TRBD1|TRBJ1-2|NA
TGTGCCAGCAGTAGCACAGGGGGCTCCTATGGCTACACCTTC
CASSSTGGSYGYTF
>TRBV18|TRBD1|TRBJ2-5|few
TGTGCCAGCTCACCACCTCGGACAGGCGTTATTCAAGAGACCCAGTACTTC
CASSPPRTGVIQETQYF
>TRBV24-1|NA|TRBJ1-2|NA
TGTGCCACCAGTGCTGGGCAGCACTATGGCTACACCTTC
CATSAGQHYGYTF
>TRBV6-2/TRBV6-3|TRBD1|TRBJ1-5|NA
TGTGCCAGCAGTTGGGCAGGGGGCAAACGGCCCCAGCATTTT
CASSWAGGKRPQHF
>TRBV15|NA|TRBJ1-4|NA
TGTGCCACCAGCAGCAGACAGGCGGGCGAAAAACTGTTTTTT
CATSSRQAGEKLFF
>TRBV7-8|NA|TRBJ1-5|NA
TGTGCCAGCAGCCGAGACCGCTGGCGGATTCAGCCCCAGCATTTT
CASSRDRWRIQPQHF
>TRBV19|TRBD1|TRBJ1-5|NA
TGTGCCAGTAGTGGGGACAGCAGATTCAATCAGCCCCAGCATTTT
CASSGDSRFNQPQHF
>TRBV5-4|NA|TRBJ1-2|NA
TGTGCCAGCAGCTTGGGGGGTGAACAGGGTTATGGCGGCTATGGCTACACCTTC
CASSLGGEQGYGGYGYTF
>TRBV7-2|NA|TRBJ1-4|NA
TGTGCCAGCAGCCCTAGACTTTTGGGAAAACTGTTTTTT
CASSPRLLGKLFF
>TRBV18|TRBD1|TRBJ1-2|NA
TGTGCCAGCTCACCGACAGGGAAACATGGCTACACCTTC
CASSPTGKHGYTF
>TRBV11-2|TRBD1|TRBJ1-3|NA
TGTGCCAGCAGCTTACGGACAGGCTCTGGAAACACCATATATTTT
CASSLRTGSGNTIYF
>TRBV27|TRBD1|TRBJ1-3|once
TGTGCCAGCAGTCAGGGGGCAGGAGGAAACACCATATATTTT
CASSQGAGGNTIYF
>TRBV3-1/TRBV3-2|NA|TRBJ2-7|NA
TGTGCCAGCAGCCAAGTGGGGCACGAGCAGTACTTC
CASSQVGHEQYF
>TRBV7-3|TRBD1|TRBJ2-2|NA
TGTGCCAGCAGCTTACAGGGGACAGGGCACGGGGAGCTGTTTTTT
CASSLQGTGHGELFF
>TRBV29-1|NA|TRBJ1-5|NA
TGCAGCGTTGGGGACCAGCGGGCGGCTCAGCCCCAGCATTTT
CSVGDQRAAQPQHF
>TRBV3-1/TRBV3-2|NA|TRBJ2-1|NA
TGTGCCAGCAGCATGCTTACTTACAATGAGCAGTTCTTC
CASSMLTYNEQFF
>TRBV7-2|TRBD2|TRBJ2-3|NA
TGTGCCGGGTCGATGAAAGCGGGGGGGGATACGCAGTATTTT
CAGSMKAGGDTQYF
>TRBV4-2|TRBD1|TRBJ2-7|NA
TGTGCCAGCAGGACCAACAGGGGGCATGGCGAGCAGTACTTC
CASRTNRGHGEQYF
>TRBV19|TRBD1|TRBJ1-1|once
TGTGCCAGTAGTTTTTACAGGGGTAGAAGCACTGAAGCTTTCTTT
CASSFYRGRSTEAFF
>TRBV6-5|NA|TRBJ2-7|NA
TGTGCCAGCAGTTACTCGAGGGCCTTTGCCTCCTACGAGCAGTACTTC
CASSYSRAFASYEQYF
>TRBV2|TRBD1|TRBJ1-6|many
TGTGCCAGCAGGACCGGGACAGAGGCTTCACCCCTCCACTTT
CASRTGTEASPLHF
>TRBV28|TRBD1|TRBJ1-4|NA
TGTGCCAGCAGTCACAGGGGGCTAACTAATGAAAAACTGTTTTTT
CASSHRGLTNEKLFF
>TRBV28|TRBD1|TRBJ1-2|NA
TGTGCCAGCAGTTCGCACGGTACCGGGACAGGGTCCTATGGCTACACCTTC
CASSSHGTGTGSYGYTF
>TRBV7-9|NA|TRBJ2-3|NA
TGTGCCAGCAGCTTGGGCACAAACACAGATACGCAGTATTTT
CASSLGTNTDTQYF